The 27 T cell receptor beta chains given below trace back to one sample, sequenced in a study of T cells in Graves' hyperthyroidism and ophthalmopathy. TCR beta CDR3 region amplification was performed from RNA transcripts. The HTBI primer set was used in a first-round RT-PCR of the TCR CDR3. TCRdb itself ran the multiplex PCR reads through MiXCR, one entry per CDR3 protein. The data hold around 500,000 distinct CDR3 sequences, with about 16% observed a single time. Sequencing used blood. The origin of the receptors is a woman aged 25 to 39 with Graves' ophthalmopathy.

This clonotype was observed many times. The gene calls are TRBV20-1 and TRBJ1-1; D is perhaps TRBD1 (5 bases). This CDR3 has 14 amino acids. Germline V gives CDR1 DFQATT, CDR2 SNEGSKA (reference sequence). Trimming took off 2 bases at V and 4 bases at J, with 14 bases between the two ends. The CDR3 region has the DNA TGCAGTGCTAGATGGCAGGGTCGAAGCACTGAAGCTTTCTTT. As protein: CSARWQGRSTEAFF.

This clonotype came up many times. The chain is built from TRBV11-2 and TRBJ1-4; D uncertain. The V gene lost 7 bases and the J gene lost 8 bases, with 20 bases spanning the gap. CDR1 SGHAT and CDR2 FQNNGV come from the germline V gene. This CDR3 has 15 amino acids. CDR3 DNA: TGTGCCAGCACCACAAATCCCGGCATACGGGAAAAACTGTTTTTT. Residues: CASTTNPGIREKLFF.

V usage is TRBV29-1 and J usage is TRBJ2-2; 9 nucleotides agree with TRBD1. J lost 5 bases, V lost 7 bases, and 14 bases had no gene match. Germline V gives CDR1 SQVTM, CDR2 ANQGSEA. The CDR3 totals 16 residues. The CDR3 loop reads CSAETGTGWSTGELFF. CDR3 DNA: TGCAGCGCGGAAACCGGGACAGGGTGGAGTACCGGGGAGCTGTTTTTT.

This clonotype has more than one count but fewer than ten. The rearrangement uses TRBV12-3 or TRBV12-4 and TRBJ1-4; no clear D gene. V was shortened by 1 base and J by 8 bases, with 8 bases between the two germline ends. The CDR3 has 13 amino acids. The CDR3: CASSLGSGEKLFF. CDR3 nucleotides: TGTGCCAGCAGTTTAGGTTCAGGAGAAAAACTGTTTTTT.

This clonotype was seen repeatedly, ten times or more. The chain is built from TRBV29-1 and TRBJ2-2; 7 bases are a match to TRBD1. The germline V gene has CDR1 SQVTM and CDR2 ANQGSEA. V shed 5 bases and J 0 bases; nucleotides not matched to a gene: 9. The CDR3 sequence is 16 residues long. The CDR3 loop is CSVRRTGDTNTGELFF. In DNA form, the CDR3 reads TGCAGCGTTCGCAGGACAGGAGATACGAACACCGGGGAGCTGTTTTTT.

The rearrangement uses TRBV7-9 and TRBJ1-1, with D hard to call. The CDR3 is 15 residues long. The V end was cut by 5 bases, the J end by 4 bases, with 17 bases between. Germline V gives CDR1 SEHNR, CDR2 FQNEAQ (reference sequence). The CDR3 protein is CASSLPVGLSTEAFF. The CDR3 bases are TGTGCCAGCAGCCTCCCGGTAGGTCTAAGCACTGAAGCTTTCTTT.

The CDR3 loop is CASRVLGHSSYEQYF. The DNA of the CDR3 is TGTGCCAGCAGAGTCCTAGGACATAGCTCCTACGAGCAGTACTTC. The chain is built from TRBV6-1 and TRBJ2-7; the D gene is possibly TRBD1 (5 bases). The CDR3 is 15 residues long. The V gene's germline CDR1 is MNHNS and CDR2 SASEGT. V was clipped by 6 bases and J by 0 bases, with 15 bases between them.

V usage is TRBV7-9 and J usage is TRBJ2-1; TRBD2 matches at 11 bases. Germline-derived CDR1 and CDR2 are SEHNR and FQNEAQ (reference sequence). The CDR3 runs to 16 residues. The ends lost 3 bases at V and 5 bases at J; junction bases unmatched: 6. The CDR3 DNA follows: TGTGCCAGCAGCTTTCGACTAGCGGGACCAAACAATGAGCAGTTCTTC. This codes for CASSFRLAGPNNEQFF.

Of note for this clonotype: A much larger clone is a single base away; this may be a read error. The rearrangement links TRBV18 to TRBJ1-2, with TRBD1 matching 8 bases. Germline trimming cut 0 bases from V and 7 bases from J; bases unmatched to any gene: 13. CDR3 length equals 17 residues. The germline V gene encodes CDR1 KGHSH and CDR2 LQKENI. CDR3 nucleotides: TGTGCCAGCTCACCACCGGCTACCGGGACAGGACCTTGTGGCTACACCTTC. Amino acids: CASSPPATGTGPCGYTF.

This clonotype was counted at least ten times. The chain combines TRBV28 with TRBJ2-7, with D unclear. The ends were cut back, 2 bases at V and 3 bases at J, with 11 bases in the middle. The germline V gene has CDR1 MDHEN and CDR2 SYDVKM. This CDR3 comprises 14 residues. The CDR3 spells CASSLQAIVYEQYF. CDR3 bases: TGTGCCAGCAGTTTACAGGCCATAGTCTACGAGCAGTACTTC.

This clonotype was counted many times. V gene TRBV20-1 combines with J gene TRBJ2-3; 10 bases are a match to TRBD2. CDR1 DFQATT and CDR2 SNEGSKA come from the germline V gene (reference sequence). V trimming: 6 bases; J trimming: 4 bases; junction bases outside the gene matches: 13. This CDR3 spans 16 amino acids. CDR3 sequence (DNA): TGCAGTGCCTGCCCCGGGAGCGGGAGGGCCCCAGATACGCAGTATTTT. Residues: CSACPGSGRAPDTQYF.

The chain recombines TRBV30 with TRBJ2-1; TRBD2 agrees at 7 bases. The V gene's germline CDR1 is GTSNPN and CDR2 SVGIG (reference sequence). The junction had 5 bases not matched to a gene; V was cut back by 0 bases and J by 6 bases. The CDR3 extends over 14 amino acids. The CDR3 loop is CAWSVTSVTNEQFF. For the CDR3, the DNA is TGTGCCTGGAGTGTTACTAGCGTAACCAATGAGCAGTTCTTC.

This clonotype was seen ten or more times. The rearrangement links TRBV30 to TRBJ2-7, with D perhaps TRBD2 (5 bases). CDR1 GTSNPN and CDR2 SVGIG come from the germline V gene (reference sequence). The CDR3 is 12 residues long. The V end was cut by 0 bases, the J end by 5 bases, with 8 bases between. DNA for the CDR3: TGTGCCTGGAGTGTGGGGAGTGACGAGCAGTACTTC. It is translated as CAWSVGSDEQYF.

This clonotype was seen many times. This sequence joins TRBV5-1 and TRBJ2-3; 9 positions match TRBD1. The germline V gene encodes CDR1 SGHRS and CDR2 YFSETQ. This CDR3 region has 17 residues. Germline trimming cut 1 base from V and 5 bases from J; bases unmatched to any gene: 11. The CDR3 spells CASSLTGGQGLGDTQYF. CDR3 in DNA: TGCGCCAGCAGCTTGACGGGGGGACAGGGACTTGGAGATACGCAGTATTTT.

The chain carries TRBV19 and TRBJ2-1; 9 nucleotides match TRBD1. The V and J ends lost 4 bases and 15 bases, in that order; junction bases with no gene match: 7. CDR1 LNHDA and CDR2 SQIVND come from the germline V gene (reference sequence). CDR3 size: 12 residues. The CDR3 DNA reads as TGTGCCAGTAGTAGTGGACAGGGGAACCTGTTCTTC. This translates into CASSSGQGNLFF. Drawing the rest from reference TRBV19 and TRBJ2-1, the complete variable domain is DGGITQSPKYLFRKEGQNVTLSCEQNLNHDAMYWYRQDPGQGLRLIYYSQIVNDFQKGDIAEGYSVSREKKESFPLTVTSAQKNPTAFYLCASSSGQGNLFFGPGTRLTVL.

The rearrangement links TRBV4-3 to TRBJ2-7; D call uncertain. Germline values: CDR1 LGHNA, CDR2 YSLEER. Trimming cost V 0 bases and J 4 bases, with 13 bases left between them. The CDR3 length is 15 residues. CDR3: CASSQDELTGYEQYF. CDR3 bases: TGCGCCAGCAGCCAAGATGAACTAACCGGTTACGAGCAGTACTTC.

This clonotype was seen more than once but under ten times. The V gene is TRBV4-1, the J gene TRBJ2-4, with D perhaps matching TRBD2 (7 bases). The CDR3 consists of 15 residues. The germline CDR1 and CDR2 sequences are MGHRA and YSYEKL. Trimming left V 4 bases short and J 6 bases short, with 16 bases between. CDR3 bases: TGCGCCAGCAGCCTTCGGGGGCTAGCGGTAAACATTCAGTACTTC. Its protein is CASSLRGLAVNIQYF.

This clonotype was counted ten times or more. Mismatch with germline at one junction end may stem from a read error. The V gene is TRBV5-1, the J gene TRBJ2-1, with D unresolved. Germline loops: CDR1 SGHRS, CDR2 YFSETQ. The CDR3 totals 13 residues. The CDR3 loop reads CASSLATNNEQFF. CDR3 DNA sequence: TGTGCCAGCAGCTTGGCCACCAACAATGAGCAGTTCTTC.

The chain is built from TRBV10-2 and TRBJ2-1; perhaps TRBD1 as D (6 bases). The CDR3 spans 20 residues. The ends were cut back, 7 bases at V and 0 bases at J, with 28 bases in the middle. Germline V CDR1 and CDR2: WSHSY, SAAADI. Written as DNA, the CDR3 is TGCGCCAGCATCCCCCCCCGACGACAGGAGGAGGCCTTCTCCTACAATGAGCAGTTCTTC. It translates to CASIPPRRQEEAFSYNEQFF.

The CDR3 bases are TGCAGTGCTAGAAGACCAAACACCGGGGAGCTGTTTTTT. The encoded protein is CSARRPNTGELFF. The chain uses TRBV20-1 and TRBJ2-2; D uncertain. V dropped 2 bases and J dropped 2 bases, with 6 bases sitting between them. The CDR3 is 13 residues long. The germline CDR1 and CDR2 sequences are DFQATT and SNEGSKA (reference sequence).

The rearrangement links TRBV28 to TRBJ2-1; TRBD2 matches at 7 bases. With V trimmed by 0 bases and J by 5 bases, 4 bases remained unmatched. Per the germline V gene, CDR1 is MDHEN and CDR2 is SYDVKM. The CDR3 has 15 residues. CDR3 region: CASSLWAGGNNEQFF. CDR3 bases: TGTGCCAGCAGTTTATGGGCCGGGGGGAACAATGAGCAGTTCTTC. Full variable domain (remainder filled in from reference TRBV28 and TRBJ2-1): DVKVTQSSRYLVKRTGEKVFLECVQDMDHENMFWYRQDPGLGLRLIYFSYDVKMKEKGDIPEGYSVSREKKERFSLILESASTNQTSMYLCASSLWAGGNNEQFFGPGTRLTVL.

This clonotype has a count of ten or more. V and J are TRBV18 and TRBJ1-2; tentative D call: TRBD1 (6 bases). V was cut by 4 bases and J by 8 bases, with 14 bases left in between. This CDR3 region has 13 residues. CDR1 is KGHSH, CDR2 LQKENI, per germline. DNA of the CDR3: TGTGCCAGCTCACGGCAGGACAGTTCGGGCTACACCTTC. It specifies CASSRQDSSGYTF.

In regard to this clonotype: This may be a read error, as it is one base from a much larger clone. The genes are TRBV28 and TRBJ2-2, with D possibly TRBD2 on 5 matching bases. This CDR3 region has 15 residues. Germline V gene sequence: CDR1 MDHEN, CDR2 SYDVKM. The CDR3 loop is CASSSLSGNTGKLFF. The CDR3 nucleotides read TGTGCCAGCAGTTCCTTATCGGGGAACACCGGGAAGCTGTTTTTT.

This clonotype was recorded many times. In DNA, the CDR3 is TGTGCCAGCAGTCCAGATGGGTGGAGAGGGCTCGAGCAGTACTTC. It specifies CASSPDGWRGLEQYF. The chain carries TRBV28 and TRBJ2-7; D may be TRBD2 (5 bases). The CDR3 has 15 amino acids. V gave up 5 bases and J gave up 6 bases, with 20 bases separating them. CDR1 MDHEN and CDR2 SYDVKM come from the germline V gene.

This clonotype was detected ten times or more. CDR3 sequence reads: CASSLIQGNEQYF. The CDR3 DNA reads TGTGCCAGCAGCTTAATCCAGGGAAACGAGCAGTACTTC. The chain links TRBV7-3 to TRBJ2-7; perhaps TRBD1 as D (5 bases). The CDR3 extends over 13 amino acids. V was cut by 1 base and J by 5 bases, with 9 bases left in between. Germline CDR1 is SGHTA and CDR2 is FQGTGA.

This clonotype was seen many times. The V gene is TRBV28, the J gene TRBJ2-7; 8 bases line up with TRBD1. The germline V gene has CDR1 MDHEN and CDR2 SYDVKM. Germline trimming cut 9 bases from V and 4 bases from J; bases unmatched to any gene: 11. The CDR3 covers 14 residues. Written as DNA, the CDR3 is TGTGCCAGTGGGGCCGGACAGGGTTTGTACGAGCAGTACTTC. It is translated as CASGAGQGLYEQYF.

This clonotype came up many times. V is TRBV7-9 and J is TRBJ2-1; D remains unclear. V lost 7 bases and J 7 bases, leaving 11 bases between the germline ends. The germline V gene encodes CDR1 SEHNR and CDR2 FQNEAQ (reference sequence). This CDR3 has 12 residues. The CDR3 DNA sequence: TGTGCCAGCACCGCCACTAAGAATGAGCAGTTCTTC. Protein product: CASTATKNEQFF. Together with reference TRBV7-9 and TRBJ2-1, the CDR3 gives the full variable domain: DTGVSQNPRHKITKRGQNVTFRCDPISEHNRLYWYRQTLGQGPEFLTYFQNEAQLEKSRLLSDRFSAERPKGSFSTLEIQRTEQGDSAMYLCASTATKNEQFFGPGTRLTVL.